These 18 T cell receptor beta chains share one sample of origin, sequenced in a study of blood T cell repertoires in COVID-19 (dated by TCRdb to the early 2020s). Receptor amplification or capture employed the immunoSEQ multiplex PCR assay. The table was pulled from immuneACCESS by TCRdb, which kept in-frame rearrangements only. Such tables lose some clones; where checked, under half of the loss comes from unresolved V genes, and the rest has no known cause. This sample gives about 260,000 clones in total; over 75% of them show up just once. The ten largest clonotypes hold 2% to 3% of the sample. Sequenced input: peripheral blood. Receptor source: a woman between 45 and 60 years old with acute or convalescent COVID-19.

The rearrangement uses TRBV28 and TRBJ1-1; tentatively, D is TRBD1 (6 bases). The CDR3 is 12 residues long. V was cut by 1 base and J by 10 bases, with 10 bases left in between. Germline V gives CDR1 MDHEN, CDR2 SYDVKM. CDR3 nucleotide sequence: TGTGCCAGCAGTTTATACAGGGCGGGAGCTTTCTTT. Translated, it gives CASSLYRAGAFF.

The chain joins TRBV29-1 to TRBJ2-1, with D perhaps TRBD2 (5 bases). V was clipped by 8 bases and J by 3 bases, with 8 bases between them. CDR3 size: 11 residues. Germline values: CDR1 SQVTM, CDR2 ANQGSEA. CDR3 DNA sequence: TGCAGCCATGACTACTACAATGAGCAGTTCTTC. Amino acid sequence: CSHDYYNEQFF.

The chain couples TRBV27 to TRBJ1-1; TRBD1 aligns across 8 bases. This CDR3 has 16 residues. The germline V gene has CDR1 MNHEY and CDR2 SMNVEV (reference sequence). V was pared by 0 bases and J by 5 bases, with 8 bases of the junction left unmatched. CDR3 protein: CASSLSPGGVRTEAFF. The CDR3 nucleotides read TGTGCCAGCAGTTTATCGCCAGGGGGCGTGCGTACTGAAGCTTTCTTT.

J is TRBJ1-1 and V is TRBV7-2, with D tentatively TRBD1 (5 bases). V shed 5 bases and J shed 0 bases, with 7 bases lying between them. The germline V gene has CDR1 SGHTA and CDR2 FQGNSA. The CDR3 has 13 amino acids. CDR3 region: CASSQTVNTEAFF. The CDR3 DNA reads TGTGCCAGCAGCCAGACAGTGAACACTGAAGCTTTCTTT.

V usage is TRBV24-1 and J usage is TRBJ2-2; a possible D gene is TRBD1 (5 bases). Deletions cut 3 bases from V and 8 bases from J, with 15 bases between. This CDR3 region has 15 residues. Germline V lookup: CDR1 KGHDR, CDR2 SFDVKD. The CDR3 protein is CATSDPNMGRGELFF. The CDR3 bases are TGTGCCACCAGTGATCCCAACATGGGGCGGGGGGAGCTGTTTTTT.

V is TRBV9 and J is TRBJ1-4, with a weak D call TRBD1 (6 bases). V lost 3 bases and J 3 bases, leaving 21 bases between the germline ends. Germline loops: CDR1 SGDLS, CDR2 YYNGEE. CDR3 size: 18 residues. The CDR3 bases are TGTGCCAGCAGCGGGAAGACAGGACGTCCTTCTTCTAATGAAAAACTGTTTTTT. Translated, it gives CASSGKTGRPSSNEKLFF.

The rearrangement links TRBV6-5 to TRBJ2-5; possible D gene TRBD1, 7 bases. The germline CDR1 and CDR2 sequences are MNHEY and SVGAGI. The V gene lost 2 bases and the J gene lost 7 bases, with 11 bases spanning the gap. The CDR3 runs 13 residues. This chain's CDR3 is CASSYGQGGTQYF. The CDR3 nucleotides are TGTGCCAGCAGTTACGGGCAGGGGGGGACCCAGTACTTC.

The genes are TRBV11-2 and TRBJ2-7; 11 positions agree with TRBD2. The CDR3 contains 19 residues. The junction had 14 bases not matched to a gene; V was cut back by 4 bases and J by 0 bases. CDR1 and CDR2 from the germline V gene are SGHAT and FQNNGV. The CDR3 loop is CASSYATGTSGGSSYEQYF. CDR3 bases: TGTGCCAGCAGCTACGCGACCGGGACTAGCGGCGGAAGCTCCTACGAGCAGTACTTC.

This chain links TRBV28 with TRBJ2-1; 8 positions agree with TRBD1. CDR1 is MDHEN, CDR2 SYDVKM, per germline. Unmatched junction bases numbered 9, after V lost 1 base and J lost 7 bases. This CDR3 region has 16 residues. The CDR3 protein is CASSLYGQGIGNEQFF. CDR3 sequence (DNA): TGTGCCAGCAGTTTATACGGACAGGGAATTGGGAATGAGCAGTTCTTC.

Of note for this clone: The same CDR3 also results from other DNA sequences found in this sample. The J gene is TRBJ2-2, the V gene TRBV27; TRBD2 matches 9 bases. Unmatched junction bases numbered 2, after V lost 6 bases and J lost 3 bases. The germline CDR1 and CDR2 sequences are MNHEY and SMNVEV (reference sequence). This CDR3 has 14 residues. The CDR3 is CASRLAGDTGELFF. In DNA, the CDR3 is TGTGCCAGCAGACTAGCGGGCGACACCGGGGAGCTGTTTTTT.

The V gene is TRBV18, the J gene TRBJ2-7; TRBD2 might be the D (6 bases). Trimming pared 2 bases from V and 5 bases from J, leaving 10 bases between. The germline CDR1 and CDR2 sequences are KGHSH and LQKENI. The CDR3 is 13 residues long. The CDR3 DNA reads as TGTGCCAGCTCACCAGGGGGGAGGCACGAGCAGTACTTC. Translated: CASSPGGRHEQYF.

The chain links TRBV2 to TRBJ2-7; no definite D call. Germline-derived CDR1 and CDR2 are SNHLY and FYNNEI. Trimming took off 2 bases at V and 2 bases at J, with 10 bases between the two ends. The CDR3 loop spans 14 amino acids. CDR3 region: CASSERLSAYEQYF. As DNA, the CDR3 is TGTGCCAGCAGTGAAAGACTCTCGGCCTACGAGCAGTACTTC.

The gene calls are TRBV28 and TRBJ1-3; D possibly corresponds to TRBD1 (5 bases). V was shortened by 6 bases and J by 7 bases, with 10 bases between the two germline ends. The CDR3 loop spans 12 amino acids. Germline V CDR1 and CDR2: MDHEN, SYDVKM. The CDR3 region is CASRTRGNTIYF. DNA of the CDR3: TGTGCCAGCAGGACTCGGGGGAACACCATATATTTT.

J is TRBJ2-2 and V is TRBV5-1, with D maybe TRBD2 (6 bases). V was trimmed by 0 bases and J by 0 bases, leaving 9 bases between them. Germline lookup yields CDR1 SGHRS and CDR2 YFSETQ. The CDR3 consists of 16 residues. CDR3 in DNA: TGCGCCAGCAGCTTGGGTGCGGGGTCGAACACCGGGGAGCTGTTTTTT. Amino acid sequence: CASSLGAGSNTGELFF.

This rearrangement joins TRBV27 to TRBJ2-1, with D uncertain. CDR1 is MNHEY and CDR2 is SMNVEV in the germline V gene (reference sequence). This CDR3 spans 14 amino acids. V shed 8 bases and J shed 0 bases, with 11 bases lying between them. CDR3 residues: CASREGVSYNEQFF. DNA for the CDR3: TGTGCCAGCCGTGAAGGAGTCTCCTACAATGAGCAGTTCTTC.

In its sample, this clone was seen once. This chain links TRBV11-2 with TRBJ2-2, with D hard to call. The CDR3 contains 14 residues. Germline values: CDR1 SGHAT, CDR2 FQNNGV. The V end was cut by 0 bases, the J end by 2 bases, with 4 bases between. The CDR3 spells CASSLDYNTGELFF. CDR3 nucleotide sequence: TGTGCCAGCAGCTTAGACTACAACACCGGGGAGCTGTTTTTT.

The CDR3 spells CASSLSLADQETQYF. The CDR3, as DNA: TGTGCCAGCAGCTTATCACTAGCGGACCAAGAGACCCAGTACTTC. The chain employs TRBV7-8 and TRBJ2-5; the match to TRBD2 covers 8 bases. CDR1 is SGHVS and CDR2 is FQNEAQ in the germline V gene. V shed 2 bases, J shed 0 bases, and the junction held 2 bases outside the gene matches. CDR3 length: 15 residues.

The gene calls are TRBV19 and TRBJ1-6, with no clear D. With 8 bases removed from V and 7 bases from J, the gap between germline ends came to 9 bases. Germline-derived CDR1 and CDR2 are LNHDA and SQIVND (reference sequence). The CDR3 sequence is 12 residues long. This CDR3 is CASGRSNSPLHF. The DNA of the CDR3 is TGTGCCAGTGGGAGGTCAAATTCACCCCTCCACTTT.